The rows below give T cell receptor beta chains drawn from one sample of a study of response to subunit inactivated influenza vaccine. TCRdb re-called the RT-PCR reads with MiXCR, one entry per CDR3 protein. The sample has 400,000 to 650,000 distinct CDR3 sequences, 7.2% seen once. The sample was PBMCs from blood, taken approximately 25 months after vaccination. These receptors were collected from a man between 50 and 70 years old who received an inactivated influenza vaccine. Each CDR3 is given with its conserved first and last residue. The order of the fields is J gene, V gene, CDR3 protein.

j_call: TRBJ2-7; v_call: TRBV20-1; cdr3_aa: CSARDGVAGAYEQYF
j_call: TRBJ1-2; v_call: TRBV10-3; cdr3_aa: CAISESVLGYTF
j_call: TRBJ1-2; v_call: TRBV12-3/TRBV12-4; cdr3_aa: CASSSGQGDPYGYTF
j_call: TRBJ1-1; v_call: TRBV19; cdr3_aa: CASSIGVVEAFF
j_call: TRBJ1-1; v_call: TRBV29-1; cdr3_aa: CSADRVNTEAFF
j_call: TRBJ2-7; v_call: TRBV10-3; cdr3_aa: CAISEIRDRGHYEQYF
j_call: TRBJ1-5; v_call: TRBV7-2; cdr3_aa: CASSRGRLQPQHF
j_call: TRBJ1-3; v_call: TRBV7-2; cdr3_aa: CASSLAPASGNTIYF
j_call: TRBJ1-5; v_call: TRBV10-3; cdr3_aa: CAISHQSNQPQHF
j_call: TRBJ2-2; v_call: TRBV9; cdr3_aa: CASSVGALAGVLTGELFF
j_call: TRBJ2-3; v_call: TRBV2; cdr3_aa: CASRENTDTQYF
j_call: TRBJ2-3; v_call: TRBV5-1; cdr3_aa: CASSWQTGHQDTQYF
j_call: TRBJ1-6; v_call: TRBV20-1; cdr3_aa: CSASGDSNSPLHF
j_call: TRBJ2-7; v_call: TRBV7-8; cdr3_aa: CASSYWGQPAYEQYF
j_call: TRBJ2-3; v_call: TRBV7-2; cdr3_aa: CASSLAPPGQNTDTQYF
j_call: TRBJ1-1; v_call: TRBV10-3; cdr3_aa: CAISESRGRTDTEAFF
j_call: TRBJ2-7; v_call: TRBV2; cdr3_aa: CASSELAGVEQYF
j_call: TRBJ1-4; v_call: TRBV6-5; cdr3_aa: CASSSTGEEKLFF
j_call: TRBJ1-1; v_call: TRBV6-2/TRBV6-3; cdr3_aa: CASSYRGNTEAFF
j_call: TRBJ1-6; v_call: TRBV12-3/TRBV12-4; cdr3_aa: CASTVSGTRHSPLHF
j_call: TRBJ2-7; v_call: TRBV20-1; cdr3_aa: CSATRLDVGLWQYF
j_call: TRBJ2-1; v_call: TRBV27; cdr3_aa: CASTMGGGGEQFF
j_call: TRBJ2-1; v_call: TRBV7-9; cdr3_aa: CASSFTGGGNEQFF
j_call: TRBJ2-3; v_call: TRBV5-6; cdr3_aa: CASSLRMTDTQYF
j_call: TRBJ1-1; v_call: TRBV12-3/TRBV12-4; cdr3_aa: CASSLLRGGGRNTEAFF
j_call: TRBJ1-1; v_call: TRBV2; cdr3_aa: CASRQSGGSLGTFF
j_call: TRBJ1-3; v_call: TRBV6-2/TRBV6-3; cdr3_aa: CASGVRGSSARTGNTIYF
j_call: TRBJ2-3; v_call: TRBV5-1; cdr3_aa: CASSFSGGYTDTQYF
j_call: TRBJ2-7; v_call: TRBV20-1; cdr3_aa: CSARDPKLPYEQYF
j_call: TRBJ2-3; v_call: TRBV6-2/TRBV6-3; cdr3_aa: CASSYLSGNSLPDTQYF
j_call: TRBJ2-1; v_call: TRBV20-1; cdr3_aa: CSARDLFGTSPNHNEQFF
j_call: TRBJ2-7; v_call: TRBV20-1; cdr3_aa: CSARGGLADVYEQYF
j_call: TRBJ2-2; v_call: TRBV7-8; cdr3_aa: CASTSGPGRPPGTGELFF
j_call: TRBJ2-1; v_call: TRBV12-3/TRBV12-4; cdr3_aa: CASRRQGSTYNEQFF
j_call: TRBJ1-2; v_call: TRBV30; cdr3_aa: CAWTRIQGVGYTF
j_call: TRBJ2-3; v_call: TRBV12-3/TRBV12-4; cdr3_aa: CASSLQNRGGRETDTQYF
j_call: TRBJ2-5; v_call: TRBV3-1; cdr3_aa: CASSHLLGGGAEETQYF